The present TCR beta chain was sequenced within a study of CD8 T cells in Susac syndrome. The RNA, about 0.5 to 1 ug, was put through reverse transcription using random hexamers. The CDR3 of TCR beta was amplified by immunoSEQ multiplex PCR across 54 Vbeta and 13 Jbeta. TCRdb reprocessed the immunoSEQ multiplex PCR reads with MiXCR, giving one entry per CDR3 protein. This repertoire shows some 300,000 distinct CDR3 sequences, approximately 91% found once; its top ten account for 0.18%. V shed 3 bases and J shed 0 bases, with 8 bases lying between them. The CDR3 runs to 13 residues. Germline V gives CDR1 GTSNPN, CDR2 SVGIG (reference sequence). Sequencing of TCR beta covered CD8+ and CD4+ T cells obtained from blood.

V and J are TRBV30 and TRBJ1-1; no clear D. Input material: CD8+ T cells from PBMCs. This sequence was found in a human donor with multiple sclerosis. CDR3 in DNA: TGTGCCTGGAGCCCAGGTATGAACACTGAAGCTTTCTTT. Translation gives CAWSPGMNTEAFF.